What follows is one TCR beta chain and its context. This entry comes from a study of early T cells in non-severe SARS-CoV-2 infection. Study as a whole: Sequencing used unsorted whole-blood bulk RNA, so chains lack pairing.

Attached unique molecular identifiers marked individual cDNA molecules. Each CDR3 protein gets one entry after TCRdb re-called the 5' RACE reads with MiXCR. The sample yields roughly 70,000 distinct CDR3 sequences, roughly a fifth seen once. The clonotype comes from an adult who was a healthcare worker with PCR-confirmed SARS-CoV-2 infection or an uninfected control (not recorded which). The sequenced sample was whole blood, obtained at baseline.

The CDR3 DNA reads TGTGCCAGCAGCCACGCAGGTGGGGGCAAAGAGACCCAGTACTTC. Translating it yields CASSHAGGGKETQYF. The rearrangement joins TRBV12-3 or TRBV12-4 to TRBJ2-5; perhaps TRBD1 as D (6 bases). This CDR3 is 15 amino acids long. V was clipped by 6 bases and J by 3 bases, with 17 bases between them.